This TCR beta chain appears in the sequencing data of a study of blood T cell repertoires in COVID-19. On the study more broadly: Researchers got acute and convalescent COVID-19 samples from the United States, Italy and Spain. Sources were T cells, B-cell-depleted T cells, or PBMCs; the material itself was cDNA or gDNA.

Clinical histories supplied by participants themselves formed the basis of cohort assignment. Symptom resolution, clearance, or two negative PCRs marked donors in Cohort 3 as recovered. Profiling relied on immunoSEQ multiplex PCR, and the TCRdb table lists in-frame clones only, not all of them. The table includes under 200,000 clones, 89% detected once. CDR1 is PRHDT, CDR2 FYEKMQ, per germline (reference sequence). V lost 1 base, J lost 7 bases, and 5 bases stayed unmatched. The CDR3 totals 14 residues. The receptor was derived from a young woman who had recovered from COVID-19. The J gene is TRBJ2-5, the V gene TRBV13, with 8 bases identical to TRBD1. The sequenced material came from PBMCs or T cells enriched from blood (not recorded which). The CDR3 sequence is CASSLVQGVRTQYF. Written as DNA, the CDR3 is TGTGCCAGCAGCTTAGTACAGGGGGTTCGGACCCAGTACTTC.